A selection of T cell receptor beta chains follows, all from one sample in a study of cytomegalovirus exposure and HLA in healthy donors. Sequenced by immunoSEQ multiplex PCR; TCRdb stores in-frame clones only, minus some. The sample shows 60,000 to 90,000 clones, around two thirds of them seen only once. The specimen sequenced was PBMCs. The receptors come from a woman between 45 and 65 years old in good health and CMV-seropositive. Each CDR3 is given with its conserved first and last residue. A D gene is named only where the DNA matches it firmly. A row's size may be missing; if present it is once, few, many or a size class.

v_call: TRBV18
clone_size: NA
d_call: NA
cdr3_length: 14
j_call: TRBJ1-1
cdr3_nt: TGTGCCAGCTCACCACCTCTGGGGGGCACTGAAGCTTTCTTT
cdr3_aa: CASSPPLGGTEAFF

v_call: TRBV7-6
clone_size: NA
d_call: NA
cdr3_length: 15
j_call: TRBJ2-3
cdr3_nt: TGTGCCAGCAGCTTACGCCAGAGCGGCACAGATACGCAGTATTTT
cdr3_aa: CASSLRQSGTDTQYF

v_call: TRBV6-5
clone_size: NA
d_call: NA
cdr3_length: 14
j_call: TRBJ1-4
cdr3_nt: TGTGCCAGCAGTCCTCAGGGTTTTAGTGAAAAACTGTTTTTT
cdr3_aa: CASSPQGFSEKLFF

v_call: TRBV4-3
clone_size: NA
d_call: TRBD1
cdr3_length: 17
j_call: TRBJ1-2
cdr3_nt: TGCGCCAGCAGCCAAGATAGGGGGACAGAGCCTAACTATGGCTACACCTTC
cdr3_aa: CASSQDRGTEPNYGYTF

v_call: TRBV30
clone_size: NA
d_call: NA
cdr3_length: 12
j_call: TRBJ2-7
cdr3_nt: TGTGCCTGGAGTCGGACAGCCTACGAGCAGTACTTC
cdr3_aa: CAWSRTAYEQYF

v_call: TRBV5-4
clone_size: NA
d_call: NA
cdr3_length: 11
j_call: TRBJ2-7
cdr3_nt: TGTGCCAGCAGCTCATCCTACGAGCAGTACTTC
cdr3_aa: CASSSSYEQYF

v_call: TRBV2
clone_size: NA
d_call: TRBD2
cdr3_length: 16
j_call: TRBJ2-1
cdr3_nt: TGTGCCAGCTTCCGACTAGCGGGAGACGTTATCAATGAGCAGTTCTTC
cdr3_aa: CASFRLAGDVINEQFF

v_call: TRBV18
clone_size: NA
d_call: TRBD1
cdr3_length: 17
j_call: TRBJ1-3
cdr3_nt: TGTGCCAGCTCACCAAGGACAGGGGGTGACTCTGGAAACACCATATATTTT
cdr3_aa: CASSPRTGGDSGNTIYF

v_call: TRBV28
clone_size: NA
d_call: TRBD1
cdr3_length: 13
j_call: TRBJ1-1
cdr3_nt: TGTGCCAGCTATTGGGACAGGAACACTGAAGCTTTCTTT
cdr3_aa: CASYWDRNTEAFF

v_call: TRBV5-6
clone_size: NA
d_call: TRBD1
cdr3_length: 13
j_call: TRBJ1-4
cdr3_nt: TGTGCCAGCAGCGGGGACAGGAATGAAAAACTGTTTTTT
cdr3_aa: CASSGDRNEKLFF

v_call: TRBV19
clone_size: few
d_call: TRBD1
cdr3_length: 14
j_call: TRBJ2-5
cdr3_nt: TGTGCCAGTAGTATAGAGGGACAGGGGGTTGTCCAGTACTTC
cdr3_aa: CASSIEGQGVVQYF

v_call: TRBV27
clone_size: NA
d_call: NA
cdr3_length: 14
j_call: TRBJ2-7
cdr3_nt: TGTGCCAGCCGATACCCGGGACTCGGGAGCGAGCAGTACTTC
cdr3_aa: CASRYPGLGSEQYF

v_call: TRBV6-1
clone_size: NA
d_call: NA
cdr3_length: 14
j_call: TRBJ2-7
cdr3_nt: TGTGCCAGCAGTGAATGGGTAGGGAGCTACGAGCAGTACTTC
cdr3_aa: CASSEWVGSYEQYF

v_call: TRBV5-6
clone_size: NA
d_call: TRBD1
cdr3_length: 16
j_call: TRBJ2-7
cdr3_nt: TGTGCCAGCAGCTCGGATCTCAGGGACAGGGGCCACGAGCAGTACTTC
cdr3_aa: CASSSDLRDRGHEQYF

v_call: TRBV18
clone_size: once
d_call: NA
cdr3_length: 15
j_call: TRBJ1-2
cdr3_nt: TGTGCCAGCTCACAATCAGACAGGATAAACTATGGCTACACCTTC
cdr3_aa: CASSQSDRINYGYTF

v_call: TRBV13
clone_size: NA
d_call: TRBD1
cdr3_length: 14
j_call: TRBJ1-1
cdr3_nt: TGTGCCAGCAGCCTAGGGGACAGGGCCACTGAAGCTTTCTTT
cdr3_aa: CASSLGDRATEAFF

v_call: TRBV28
clone_size: once
d_call: NA
cdr3_length: 15
j_call: TRBJ2-1
cdr3_nt: TGTGCCAGCAGCCGTCACTCAGACAGGTACAATGAGCAGTTCTTC
cdr3_aa: CASSRHSDRYNEQFF

v_call: TRBV19
clone_size: NA
d_call: NA
cdr3_length: 13
j_call: TRBJ1-5
cdr3_nt: TGTGCCAGTACCTCGGACCGGACACAGCCCCAGCATTTT
cdr3_aa: CASTSDRTQPQHF

v_call: TRBV4-3
clone_size: NA
d_call: NA
cdr3_length: 15
j_call: TRBJ2-1
cdr3_nt: TGCGCCAGCAGCCAAGATCCGACAAACTACAATGAGCAGTTCTTC
cdr3_aa: CASSQDPTNYNEQFF

v_call: TRBV5-4
clone_size: NA
d_call: TRBD2
cdr3_length: 14
j_call: TRBJ2-5
cdr3_nt: TGTGCCAGCGCTGAAAGCGGGGGACAAGAGACCCAGTACTTC
cdr3_aa: CASAESGGQETQYF

v_call: TRBV10-2
clone_size: NA
d_call: NA
cdr3_length: 16
j_call: TRBJ2-7
cdr3_nt: TGCGCCAGCAGTGAGTCTCAGGTTCAGGCCTCCTACGAGCAGTACTTC
cdr3_aa: CASSESQVQASYEQYF

v_call: TRBV2
clone_size: NA
d_call: NA
cdr3_length: 18
j_call: TRBJ2-2
cdr3_nt: TGTGCCAGCAGTGTACCGGGGGGCCTTCAAAGGGACACCGGGGAGCTGTTTTTT
cdr3_aa: CASSVPGGLQRDTGELFF

v_call: TRBV7-2
clone_size: NA
d_call: TRBD2
cdr3_length: 16
j_call: TRBJ2-2
cdr3_nt: TGTGCCAGCAGCTTAGATGGCGGGGGGTGGACCGGGGAGCTGTTTTTT
cdr3_aa: CASSLDGGGWTGELFF

v_call: TRBV28
clone_size: NA
d_call: NA
cdr3_length: 14
j_call: TRBJ1-1
cdr3_nt: TGTGCCCTTCGTCCAGGCTCCTTGAACACTGAAGTTTTCTTT
cdr3_aa: CALRPGSLNTEVFF

v_call: TRBV7-6
clone_size: NA
d_call: TRBD2
cdr3_length: 14
j_call: TRBJ2-3
cdr3_nt: TGTGCCAGCGCGGAGGGAGCGGGATGGGATACGCAGTATTTT
cdr3_aa: CASAEGAGWDTQYF

v_call: TRBV30
clone_size: once
d_call: TRBD1
cdr3_length: 15
j_call: TRBJ1-2
cdr3_nt: TGTGCCTGGAGCCAGACTCTACGGACAGGGGGCGGCTACACCTTC
cdr3_aa: CAWSQTLRTGGGYTF

v_call: TRBV30
clone_size: NA
d_call: NA
cdr3_length: 16
j_call: TRBJ2-3
cdr3_nt: TGTGCCTGGAGTCCGTCACAGGGAACCAGCACAGATACGCAGTATTTT
cdr3_aa: CAWSPSQGTSTDTQYF

v_call: TRBV11-2
clone_size: NA
d_call: TRBD1
cdr3_length: 15
j_call: TRBJ2-7
cdr3_nt: TGTGCCAGCAGCGCTACAGGGGGCTCCTCCTACGAGCAGTACTTC
cdr3_aa: CASSATGGSSYEQYF

v_call: TRBV2
clone_size: NA
d_call: TRBD2
cdr3_length: 13
j_call: TRBJ2-1
cdr3_nt: TGTGCCACACCTAGCGGGGGGGCCTATGAGCAGTTCTTC
cdr3_aa: CATPSGGAYEQFF

v_call: TRBV5-1
clone_size: NA
d_call: TRBD1
cdr3_length: 15
j_call: TRBJ1-5
cdr3_nt: TGCGCCAGCAGCCTGGGGACAGGGGGGTTGCAGCCCCAGCATTTT
cdr3_aa: CASSLGTGGLQPQHF

v_call: TRBV20-1
clone_size: few
d_call: NA
cdr3_length: 10
j_call: TRBJ2-7
cdr3_nt: TGCAGTGCTTCCCCTCTCGAGCAGTACTTC
cdr3_aa: CSASPLEQYF

v_call: TRBV9
clone_size: NA
d_call: TRBD2
cdr3_length: 17
j_call: TRBJ2-2
cdr3_nt: TGTGCCAGCAGCGCCCTTAGCGGGGGGCGCGGTACCGGGGAGCTGTTTTTT
cdr3_aa: CASSALSGGRGTGELFF

v_call: TRBV10-1
clone_size: NA
d_call: NA
cdr3_length: 13
j_call: TRBJ1-2
cdr3_nt: TGCGCCAGCAGTGAGAGCGGAGGTGTTGGCTACACCTTC
cdr3_aa: CASSESGGVGYTF

v_call: TRBV6-4
clone_size: NA
d_call: TRBD1
cdr3_length: 16
j_call: TRBJ1-3
cdr3_nt: TGTGCCAGCAGTGACCGTAACAGGGGGCCTGGAAACACCATATATTTT
cdr3_aa: CASSDRNRGPGNTIYF

v_call: TRBV18
clone_size: NA
d_call: NA
cdr3_length: 13
j_call: TRBJ1-1
cdr3_nt: TGTGCCAGCTCACAGGGGGATGGCACTGAAGCTTTCTTT
cdr3_aa: CASSQGDGTEAFF

v_call: TRBV10-3
clone_size: few
d_call: NA
cdr3_length: 11
j_call: TRBJ2-7
cdr3_nt: TGTGCCATCAGTGACCTCTACGAGCAGTACTTC
cdr3_aa: CAISDLYEQYF

v_call: TRBV7-2
clone_size: NA
d_call: NA
cdr3_length: 14
j_call: TRBJ2-3
cdr3_nt: TGTGCCAGCAGCTTAGCGATAACGGCAGATACGCAGTATTTT
cdr3_aa: CASSLAITADTQYF

v_call: TRBV10-3
clone_size: NA
d_call: TRBD1
cdr3_length: 13
j_call: TRBJ2-7
cdr3_nt: TGTGCCATCAGTGAGTCAGGGACAGACGAGCAGTACTTC
cdr3_aa: CAISESGTDEQYF

v_call: TRBV6-1
clone_size: NA
d_call: NA
cdr3_length: 11
j_call: TRBJ1-1
cdr3_nt: TGTGCCAGCAGCGGGAACACTGAAGCTTTCTTT
cdr3_aa: CASSGNTEAFF

v_call: TRBV28
clone_size: NA
d_call: TRBD2
cdr3_length: 15
j_call: TRBJ2-1
cdr3_nt: TGTGCCAGCACTTCCGGGACTAGCGGGCACAATGAGCAGTTCTTC
cdr3_aa: CASTSGTSGHNEQFF

v_call: TRBV6-5
clone_size: NA
d_call: NA
cdr3_length: 15
j_call: TRBJ2-1
cdr3_nt: TGTGCCAGCAGCATAGAAGGGGGGGGGTACAATGAGCAGTTCTTC
cdr3_aa: CASSIEGGGYNEQFF

v_call: TRBV12-5
clone_size: NA
d_call: NA
cdr3_length: 14
j_call: TRBJ2-1
cdr3_nt: TGTGCTAGTGGTCTCGGACTATCGGGCAATGAGCAGTTCTTC
cdr3_aa: CASGLGLSGNEQFF

v_call: TRBV10-1
clone_size: few
d_call: NA
cdr3_length: 14
j_call: TRBJ2-7
cdr3_nt: TGCGCCAGCAGTGAGGGGGCCCTCCACGCCGAGCAGTACTTC
cdr3_aa: CASSEGALHAEQYF

v_call: TRBV10-3
clone_size: NA
d_call: NA
cdr3_length: 18
j_call: TRBJ1-6
cdr3_nt: TGTGCCATCAGTGAGTCGGAAAAGGGGGTCCTGGGTAATTCACCCCTCCACTTT
cdr3_aa: CAISESEKGVLGNSPLHF

v_call: TRBV7-2
clone_size: once
d_call: NA
cdr3_length: 15
j_call: TRBJ1-1
cdr3_nt: TGTGCCAGCAGCCCTAGCTCGGGCAACCCCACTGAAGCTTTCTTT
cdr3_aa: CASSPSSGNPTEAFF

v_call: TRBV4-1
clone_size: NA
d_call: NA
cdr3_length: 14
j_call: TRBJ2-4
cdr3_nt: TGCGCCAGCAGCCCAGCCCCCGGAGAAAACATTCAGTACTTC
cdr3_aa: CASSPAPGENIQYF

v_call: TRBV5-4
clone_size: NA
d_call: TRBD1
cdr3_length: 14
j_call: TRBJ1-1
cdr3_nt: TGTGCCAGCAGCCATGACAGGGGTTGGACTGAAGCTTTCTTT
cdr3_aa: CASSHDRGWTEAFF

v_call: TRBV18
clone_size: few
d_call: TRBD1
cdr3_length: 14
j_call: TRBJ1-1
cdr3_nt: TGTGCCAGCTCACCGGCCAGGGGGCAGAGACAAGCTTTCTTT
cdr3_aa: CASSPARGQRQAFF

v_call: TRBV2
clone_size: NA
d_call: NA
cdr3_length: 12
j_call: TRBJ2-7
cdr3_nt: TGTGCCAGCGAGGAAGGGGTCTACGAGCAGTACTTC
cdr3_aa: CASEEGVYEQYF

v_call: TRBV2
clone_size: NA
d_call: NA
cdr3_length: 15
j_call: TRBJ1-5
cdr3_nt: TGTGCCAGCAGGGGCGAGGGAGGTAGCAATCAGCCCCAGCATTTT
cdr3_aa: CASRGEGGSNQPQHF

v_call: TRBV6-6
clone_size: NA
d_call: TRBD1
cdr3_length: 15
j_call: TRBJ2-1
cdr3_nt: TGTGCCAGCAGGGCGGACAGGGGCGACTACAATGAGCAGTTCTTC
cdr3_aa: CASRADRGDYNEQFF

v_call: TRBV6-1
clone_size: NA
d_call: NA
cdr3_length: 14
j_call: TRBJ2-7
cdr3_nt: TGTGCCAGCAGTGACACGCAGGGAACCTACGAGCAGTACTTC
cdr3_aa: CASSDTQGTYEQYF

v_call: TRBV7-9
clone_size: few
d_call: TRBD1
cdr3_length: 15
j_call: TRBJ1-1
cdr3_nt: TGTGCCAGCAGCTTTGGGACAGCGATGAACACTGAAGCTTTCTTT
cdr3_aa: CASSFGTAMNTEAFF

v_call: TRBV27
clone_size: few
d_call: TRBD2
cdr3_length: 15
j_call: TRBJ2-1
cdr3_nt: TGTGCCAGCAGCTCCGGCGGGGCGGGGGTCAATGAGCAGTTCTTC
cdr3_aa: CASSSGGAGVNEQFF

v_call: TRBV19
clone_size: once
d_call: NA
cdr3_length: 16
j_call: TRBJ1-5
cdr3_nt: TGTGCCAGTAGTACTGACAGGCGTCGGGGCAATCAGCCCCAGCATTTT
cdr3_aa: CASSTDRRRGNQPQHF

v_call: TRBV9
clone_size: once
d_call: TRBD1
cdr3_length: 13
j_call: TRBJ2-1
cdr3_nt: TGTGCCACCGGGACAGGGAATTACAATGAGCAGTTCTTC
cdr3_aa: CATGTGNYNEQFF

v_call: TRBV4-3
clone_size: NA
d_call: TRBD1
cdr3_length: 16
j_call: TRBJ1-1
cdr3_nt: TGCGCCAGCAGCCAAGATCGGGACAGACCGAACACTGAAGCTTTCTTT
cdr3_aa: CASSQDRDRPNTEAFF